The source of this T cell receptor beta chain is a study of blood T cell repertoires in COVID-19. Study-level information: COVID-19 samples collected from the United States, Italy and Spain covered acute and convalescent phases. The analysed material was cDNA or gDNA that came from T cells, B-cell-depleted T cells, or PBMCs.

This clone was recorded once. In the study's own analysis: Researchers report that nucleated cell counts were estimated from reference gene primer amplification. Generated by immunoSEQ multiplex PCR, the TCRdb table keeps only in-frame clones and is missing some. D and trimming come from the DNA, and the V and J calls and clone size come from that table. Seen here are 210,000 or so clones, about 77% observed once, and the top ten hold approximately 2.9%. The sample comprised peripheral blood. This clonotype was obtained from an elderly woman with active or convalescent COVID-19.

CDR3 sequence reads: CATSRLASTDTQYF. The CDR3 nucleotides read TGTGCCACCAGCAGATTAGCCAGCACAGATACGCAGTATTTT. The chain has TRBV15 and TRBJ2-3, with D uncertain. CDR3 length: 14 residues. Germline CDR1 LNHNV, CDR2 YYDKDF (reference sequence). Trimming removed 2 bases from V and 0 bases from J, with 6 bases in between.